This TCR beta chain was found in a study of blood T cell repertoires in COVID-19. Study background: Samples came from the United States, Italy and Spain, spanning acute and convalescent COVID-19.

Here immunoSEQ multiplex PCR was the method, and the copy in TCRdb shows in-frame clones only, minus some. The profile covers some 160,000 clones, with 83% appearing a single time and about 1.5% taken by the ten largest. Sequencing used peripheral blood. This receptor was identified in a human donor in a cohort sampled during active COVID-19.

The CDR3 DNA sequence: TGTGCCAGCAGCTTAGCAGGGGCGCCTCGCGAGCAGTACTTC. Residues: CASSLAGAPREQYF. This rearrangement joins TRBV7-2 to TRBJ2-7; D perhaps matches TRBD1 (5 bases). Trimming left V 0 bases short and J 6 bases short, with 12 bases between. Germline-derived CDR1 and CDR2 are SGHTA and FQGNSA. The CDR3 consists of 14 residues. The full variable domain, in which reference TRBV7-2 and TRBJ2-7 provide the parts outside the CDR3, is GAGVSQSPSNKVTEKGKDVELRCDPISGHTALYWYRQSLGQGLEFLIYFQGNSAPDKSGLPSDRFSAERTGGSVSTLTIQRTQQEDSAVYLCASSLAGAPREQYFGPGTRLTVT.